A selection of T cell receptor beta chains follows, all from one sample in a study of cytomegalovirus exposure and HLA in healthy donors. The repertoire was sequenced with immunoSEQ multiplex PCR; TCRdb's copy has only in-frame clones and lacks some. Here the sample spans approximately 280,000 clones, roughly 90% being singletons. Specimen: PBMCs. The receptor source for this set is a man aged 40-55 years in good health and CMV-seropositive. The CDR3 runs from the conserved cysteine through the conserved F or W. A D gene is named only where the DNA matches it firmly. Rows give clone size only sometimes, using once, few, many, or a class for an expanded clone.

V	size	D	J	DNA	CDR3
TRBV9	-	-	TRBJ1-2	TGTGCCAGCAGCGCCCCCCCCGGGGGGGGAGGTCCTAACTATGGCTACACCTTC	CASSAPPGGGGPNYGYTF
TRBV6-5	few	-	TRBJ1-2	TGTGCCAGCAGTTACCTCGGGGATAACTATGGCTACACCTTC	CASSYLGDNYGYTF
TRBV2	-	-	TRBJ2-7	TGTGCCAGCAGTGTCGAGGGAAGCTCCTACGAGCAGTACTTC	CASSVEGSSYEQYF
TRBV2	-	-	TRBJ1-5	TGTGCCAGCTCGTTTGTGACAGGCAATCAGCCCCAGCATTTT	CASSFVTGNQPQHF
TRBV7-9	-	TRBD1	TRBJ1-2	TGTTCCAGCAGCCCATGGGACAGCTCGTTCTATGGCTACACCTTC	CSSSPWDSSFYGYTF
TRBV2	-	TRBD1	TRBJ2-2	TGTGCCAGCAGTGGGGGACAGGTGAACACCGGGGAGCTGTTTTTT	CASSGGQVNTGELFF
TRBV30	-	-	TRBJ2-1	TGTGCCTGGAGTGTAGTACAGGGCAATGAGCAGTTCTTC	CAWSVVQGNEQFF
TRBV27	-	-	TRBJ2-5	TGTGCCAGCAGTCCTAACCAAGAGACCCAGTACTTC	CASSPNQETQYF
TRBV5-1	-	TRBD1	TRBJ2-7	TGCGCCAGCAGCTTATGGGACAGCTCCTACGAGCAGTACTTC	CASSLWDSSYEQYF
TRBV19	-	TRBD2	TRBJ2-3	TGTGCCAGCCAACTTAGCGGGAGTTTCGCAGATACGCAGTATTTT	CASQLSGSFADTQYF
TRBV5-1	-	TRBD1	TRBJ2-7	TGCGCCAGCAGCGCGTTGGGGACAGGGGTGGGCGAGCAGTACTTC	CASSALGTGVGEQYF
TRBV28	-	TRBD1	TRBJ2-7	TGTGCCAGCACCCCTGGGGGGACAGGGATGTACGAGCAGTACTTC	CASTPGGTGMYEQYF
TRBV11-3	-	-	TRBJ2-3	TGTGCCAGCAGTCCTACAGGGTCAGATACGCAGTATTTT	CASSPTGSDTQYF
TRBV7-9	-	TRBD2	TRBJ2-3	TGTGCCAGCAGCCCCCGGACTAGCGGGAGTACAGATACGCAGTATTTT	CASSPRTSGSTDTQYF
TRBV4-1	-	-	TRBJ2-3	TGCGCCAGCAGCCAGGTTCTGAGGACAGATACGCAGTATTTT	CASSQVLRTDTQYF
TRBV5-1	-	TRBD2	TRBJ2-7	TGCGCCAGCAGCTTGGGTCCCGGGACTAGTTTAGTCAGCGAGCAGTACTTC	CASSLGPGTSLVSEQYF
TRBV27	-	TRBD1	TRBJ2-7	TGTGCCAGCAGGTCGGGACAGGGCACCTACGAGCAGTACTTC	CASRSGQGTYEQYF
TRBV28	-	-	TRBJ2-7	TGTGCCAGCACCCTATGGGGGGAAGGGGTCTACGAGCAGTACTTC	CASTLWGEGVYEQYF
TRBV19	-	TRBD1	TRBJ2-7	TGTGCCAGTAGTGTCGGACAGGGAGTATTCGGCGAGCAGTACTTC	CASSVGQGVFGEQYF
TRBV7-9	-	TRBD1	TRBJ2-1	TGTGCCATTCCACAGGGGTTAACCTACAATGAGCAGTTCTTC	CAIPQGLTYNEQFF
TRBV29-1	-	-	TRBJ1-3	TGCAGCGTTGAAACGGGACTCCGAAACACCATATATTTT	CSVETGLRNTIYF
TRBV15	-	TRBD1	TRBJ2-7	TGTGCCACCAGTAGAGACAGGGGATCCTACGAGCAGTACTTC	CATSRDRGSYEQYF